The rows below give T cell receptor beta chains drawn from one sample of a study of human thymus T cells. Libraries were prepared by immunoSEQ multiplex PCR; TCRdb keeps only in-frame clonotypes and omits some of them. The sample yields roughly 120,000 clones, around 96% seen once. The material sequenced was thymus tissue. Source of these receptors: a boy younger than two with a congenital heart defect but otherwise immunologically healthy. Each CDR3 is given with its conserved first and last residue. The order of the fields is J gene, D gene, V gene, clone size, CDR3 protein, CDR3 DNA. A D gene is named only where the DNA matches it firmly. Clone size is stated in some rows and not others, as once, few, many or a class when expanded.

>TRBJ2-7|TRBD1|TRBV7-3|NA
CASSSRTGGEQYF
TGTGCCAGCAGCTCCCGGACAGGCGGCGAGCAGTACTTC
>TRBJ1-4|NA|TRBV19|NA
CASTALGGFGEKLFF
TGTGCCAGCACCGCCTTGGGGGGCTTTGGTGAAAAACTGTTTTTT
>TRBJ1-6|NA|TRBV4-1|few
CASSQDGGGGSRSPLHF
TGCGCCAGCAGCCAAGACGGAGGAGGGGGGAGCAGATCACCCCTCCACTTT
>TRBJ2-5|NA|TRBV6-4|once
CASSDSGPFETQYF
TGTGCCAGCAGTGACTCCGGGCCCTTTGAGACCCAGTACTTC
>TRBJ2-7|NA|TRBV5-6|NA
CASRLGGKGSYEQYF
TGTGCCAGCAGACTGGGGGGCAAGGGGAGCTACGAGCAGTACTTC
>TRBJ2-7|NA|TRBV18|NA
CASSPGFLDFGEQYF
TGTGCCAGCTCACCGGGGTTCTTAGATTTTGGGGAGCAGTACTTC
>TRBJ2-1|NA|TRBV7-2|NA
CASSLALWSEGMSYNEQFF
TGTGCCAGCAGCTTAGCGCTTTGGTCGGAGGGGATGTCCTACAATGAGCAGTTCTTC
>TRBJ2-5|TRBD1|TRBV30|NA
CAWSLTLGTGQETQYF
TGTGCCTGGAGCTTAACTCTCGGGACAGGTCAAGAGACCCAGTACTTC
>TRBJ1-2|NA|TRBV10-3|NA
CAISDQEDSSLQGYTF
TGTGCCATCAGTGACCAGGAGGACAGCTCCCTGCAAGGCTACACCTTC
>TRBJ2-2|NA|TRBV9|NA
CASSVGANTGELFF
TGTGCCAGCAGCGTAGGGGCCAACACCGGGGAGCTGTTTTTT
>TRBJ2-2|NA|TRBV4-2|NA
CASSQELANTGELFF
TGTGCCAGCAGCCAAGAACTAGCGAACACCGGGGAGCTGTTTTTT
>TRBJ2-1|NA|TRBV5-8|NA
CASSLERPFAYNEQFF
TGTGCCAGCAGCTTGGAGAGGCCTTTTGCCTACAATGAGCAGTTCTTC
>TRBJ2-3|TRBD2|TRBV4-1|NA
CASSQGASGRVYF
TGCGCCAGCAGCCAAGGTGCTAGCGGGCGCGTGTATTTT
>TRBJ2-3|TRBD2|TRBV4-1|few
CASRRRGGGDTQYF
TGCGCCAGTCGTCGGCGCGGGGGTGGAGATACGCAGTATTTT
>TRBJ2-1|TRBD2|TRBV7-3|NA
CASSLVAGTYNEQFF
TGTGCCAGCAGCTTAGTAGCGGGGACCTACAATGAGCAGTTCTTC
>TRBJ1-1|NA|TRBV7-6|NA
CASSTEQGMNTEAFF
TGTGCCAGCAGCACCGAACAGGGAATGAACACTGAAGCTTTCTTT
>TRBJ1-5|TRBD1|TRBV5-4|NA
CASSAQGANQPQHF
TGTGCCAGCAGCGCACAGGGGGCGAATCAGCCCCAGCATTTT
>TRBJ2-2|TRBD2|TRBV4-2|NA
CASSQFICGGVNTGELFF
TGTGCCAGCAGCCAATTTATCTGCGGGGGGGTCAACACCGGGGAGCTGTTTTTT
>TRBJ1-2|NA|TRBV9|NA
CASSATGGYGYTF
TGTGCCAGCAGCGCCACGGGAGGCTATGGCTACACCTTC
>TRBJ2-1|TRBD2|TRBV7-2|NA
CASRLVGSGDNEQFF
TGTGCCAGTCGCCTTGTTGGTAGCGGGGACAATGAGCAGTTCTTC
>TRBJ2-7|NA|TRBV4-1|NA
CASSQDHKVSYEQYF
TGCGCCAGCAGCCAAGATCACAAGGTCTCCTACGAGCAGTACTTC
>TRBJ2-7|NA|TRBV7-9|NA
CASSLAAGRNEQYF
TGTGCCAGCAGCTTAGCGGCAGGCCGTAACGAGCAGTACTTC
>TRBJ2-7|TRBD1|TRBV7-6|NA
CASSRNRDRTYEQYF
TGTGCCAGCAGCCGTAACCGGGACAGGACCTACGAGCAGTACTTC
>TRBJ1-6|NA|TRBV5-6|NA
CASKREGSPLHF
TGTGCCAGCAAGAGGGAGGGGTCACCCCTCCACTTT
>TRBJ1-2|NA|TRBV5-5|NA
CASRGYGYTF
TGTGCCAGCAGGGGGTATGGCTACACCTTC
>TRBJ2-1|NA|TRBV7-8|once
CASSLGWSTKKFF
TGTGCCAGCAGCTTAGGTTGGTCAACGAAGAAGTTCTTC
>TRBJ1-6|NA|TRBV6-1|NA
CASSEKIKGRNSPLHF
TGTGCCAGCAGTGAAAAGATTAAGGGAAGAAATTCACCCCTCCACTTT
>TRBJ2-1|TRBD2|TRBV13|NA
CASSLGLAGTYNEQFF
TGTGCCAGCAGCTTAGGACTAGCGGGGACGTACAATGAGCAGTTCTTC